This record looks at one T cell receptor (beta chain) sequence and its context. Its matching antigen is unknown. Germline and junction disagree at one end, which may indicate a read error. TCR beta CDR3 regions were amplified from RNA transcripts. Using the HTBI primer set, a first-round RT-PCR was run on the TCR CDR3. MiXCR, run by TCRdb on the multiplex PCR reads, gives a single entry per CDR3 protein. This sample has 500,000 or so distinct CDR3 sequences, with approximately 17% found just once. Per the germline V gene, CDR1 is SGHTA and CDR2 is FQGTGA. CDR3 size: 13 residues. The data belong to a study of T cells in Graves' hyperthyroidism and ophthalmopathy. Across the whole study: Any treatment followed the collection of peripheral blood at initial diagnosis. Points from the study as a whole: Separating ophthalmopathy from stable hyperthyroidism was achieved by a 13 V-J model.

Diagnostic decisions used clinical symptoms, serum thyroxine and TRAb, thyroid ultrasound and orbital computed tomography. The PBMCs were sourced from fresh peripheral blood (more than 8.5 ml). V usage is TRBV7-3 and J usage is TRBJ1-1; 8 bases are shared with TRBD1. The sequenced sample was blood. The origin of this receptor is a woman aged 18-29 years with Graves' ophthalmopathy. In nucleotides, the CDR3 is TGTGCCAGCAGCATCAGACAGGGGAATGAAGCTTCCTTT. It specifies CASSIRQGNEASF.